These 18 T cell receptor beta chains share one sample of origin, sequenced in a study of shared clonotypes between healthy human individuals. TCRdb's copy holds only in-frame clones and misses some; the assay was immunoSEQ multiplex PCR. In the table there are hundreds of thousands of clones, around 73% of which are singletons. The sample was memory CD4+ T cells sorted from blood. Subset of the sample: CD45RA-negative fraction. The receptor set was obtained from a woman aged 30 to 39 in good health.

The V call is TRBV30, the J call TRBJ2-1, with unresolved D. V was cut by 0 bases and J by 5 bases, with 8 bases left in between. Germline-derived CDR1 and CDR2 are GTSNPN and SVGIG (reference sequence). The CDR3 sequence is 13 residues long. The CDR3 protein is CAWSVYSHNEQFF. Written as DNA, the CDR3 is TGTGCCTGGAGTGTATACAGCCACAATGAGCAGTTCTTC.

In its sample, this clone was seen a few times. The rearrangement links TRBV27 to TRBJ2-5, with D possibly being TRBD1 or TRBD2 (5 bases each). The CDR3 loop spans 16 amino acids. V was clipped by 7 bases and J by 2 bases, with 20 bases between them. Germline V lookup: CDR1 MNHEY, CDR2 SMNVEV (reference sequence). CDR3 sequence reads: CASTLTVNTGQETQYF. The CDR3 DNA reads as TGTGCCAGCACCTTGACAGTAAATACGGGGCAAGAGACCCAGTACTTC.

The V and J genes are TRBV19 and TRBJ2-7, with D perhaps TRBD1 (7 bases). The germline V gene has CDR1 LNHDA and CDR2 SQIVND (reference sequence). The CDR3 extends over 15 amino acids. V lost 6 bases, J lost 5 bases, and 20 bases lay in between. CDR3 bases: TGTGCCAGTAGCTCCACCACAGGGGACTTTCACGAGCAGTACTTC. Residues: CASSSTTGDFHEQYF.

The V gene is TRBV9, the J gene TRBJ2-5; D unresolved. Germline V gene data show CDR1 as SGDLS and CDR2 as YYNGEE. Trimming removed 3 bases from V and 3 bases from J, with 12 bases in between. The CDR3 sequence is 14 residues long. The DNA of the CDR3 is TGTGCCAGCAGCGCCCAGCAGGATAAAGAGACCCAGTACTTC. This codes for CASSAQQDKETQYF.

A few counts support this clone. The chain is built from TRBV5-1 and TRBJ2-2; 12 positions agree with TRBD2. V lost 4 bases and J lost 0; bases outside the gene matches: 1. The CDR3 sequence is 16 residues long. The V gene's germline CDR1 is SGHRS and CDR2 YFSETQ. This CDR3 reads CASSPSGRANTGELFF. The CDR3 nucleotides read TGCGCCAGCAGCCCTAGCGGGAGGGCGAACACCGGGGAGCTGTTTTTT.

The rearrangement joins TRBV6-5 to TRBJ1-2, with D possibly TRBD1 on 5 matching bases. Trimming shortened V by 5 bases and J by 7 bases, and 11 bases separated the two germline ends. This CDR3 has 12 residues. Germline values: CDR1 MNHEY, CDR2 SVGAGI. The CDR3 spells CASSPQGFGYTF. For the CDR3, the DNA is TGTGCCAGCAGTCCTCAGGGATTTGGCTACACCTTC.

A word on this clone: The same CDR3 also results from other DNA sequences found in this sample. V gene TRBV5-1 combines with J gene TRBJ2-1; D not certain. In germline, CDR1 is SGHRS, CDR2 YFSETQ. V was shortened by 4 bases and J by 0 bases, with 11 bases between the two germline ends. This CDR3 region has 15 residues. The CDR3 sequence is CASSLDGSSYNEQFF. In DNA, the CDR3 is TGCGCCAGCAGCCTGGACGGTAGCTCCTACAATGAGCAGTTCTTC.

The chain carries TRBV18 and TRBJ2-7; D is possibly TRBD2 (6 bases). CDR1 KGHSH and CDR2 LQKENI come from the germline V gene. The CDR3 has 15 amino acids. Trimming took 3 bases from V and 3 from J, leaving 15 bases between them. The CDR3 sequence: CASSPGRAGRYEQYF. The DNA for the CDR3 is TGTGCCAGCTCACCGGGTAGGGCGGGACGCTACGAGCAGTACTTC.

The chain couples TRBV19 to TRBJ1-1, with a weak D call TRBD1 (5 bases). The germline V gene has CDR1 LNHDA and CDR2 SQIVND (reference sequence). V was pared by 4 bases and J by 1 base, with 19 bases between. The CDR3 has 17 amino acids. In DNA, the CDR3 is TGTGCCAGTAGTACCTTCCCCACGGGACGGAGGAACACTGAAGCTTTCTTT. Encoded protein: CASSTFPTGRRNTEAFF.

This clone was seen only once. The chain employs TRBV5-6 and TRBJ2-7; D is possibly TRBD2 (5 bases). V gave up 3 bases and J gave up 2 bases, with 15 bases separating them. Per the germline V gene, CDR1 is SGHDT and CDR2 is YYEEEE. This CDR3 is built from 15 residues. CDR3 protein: CASSYNGVGPYEQYF. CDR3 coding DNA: TGTGCCAGCAGCTACAACGGGGTCGGACCCTACGAGCAGTACTTC.

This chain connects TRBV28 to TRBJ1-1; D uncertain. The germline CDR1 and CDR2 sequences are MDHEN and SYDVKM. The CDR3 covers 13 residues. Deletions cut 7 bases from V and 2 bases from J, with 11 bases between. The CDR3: CASKIRLNTEAFF. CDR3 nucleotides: TGTGCCAGCAAGATAAGGCTTAACACTGAAGCTTTCTTT.

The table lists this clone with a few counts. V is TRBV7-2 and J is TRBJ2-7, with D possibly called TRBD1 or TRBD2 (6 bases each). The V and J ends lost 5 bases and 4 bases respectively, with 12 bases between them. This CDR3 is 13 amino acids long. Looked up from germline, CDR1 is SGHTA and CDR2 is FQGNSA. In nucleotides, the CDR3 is TGTGCCAGCAGCCATGGAGGGGGGTACGAGCAGTACTTC. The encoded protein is CASSHGGGYEQYF.

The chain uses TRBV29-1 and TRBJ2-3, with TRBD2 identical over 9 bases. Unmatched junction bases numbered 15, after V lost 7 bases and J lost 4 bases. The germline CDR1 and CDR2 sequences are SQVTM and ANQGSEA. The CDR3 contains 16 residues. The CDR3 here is CSAAALAGVKADTQYF. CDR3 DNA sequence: TGCAGCGCCGCGGCCTTAGCGGGAGTGAAGGCAGATACGCAGTATTTT.

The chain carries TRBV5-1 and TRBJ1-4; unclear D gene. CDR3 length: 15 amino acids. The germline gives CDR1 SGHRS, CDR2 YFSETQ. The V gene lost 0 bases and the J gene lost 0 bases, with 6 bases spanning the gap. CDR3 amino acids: CASSLVASTNEKLFF. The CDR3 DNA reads TGCGCCAGCAGCTTGGTGGCGTCAACTAATGAAAAACTGTTTTTT. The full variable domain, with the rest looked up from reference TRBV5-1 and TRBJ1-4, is KAGVTQTPRYLIKTRGQQVTLSCSPISGHRSVSWYQQTPGQGLQFLFEYFSETQRNKGNFPGRFSGRQFSNSRSEMNVSTLELGDSALYLCASSLVASTNEKLFFGSGTQLSVL.

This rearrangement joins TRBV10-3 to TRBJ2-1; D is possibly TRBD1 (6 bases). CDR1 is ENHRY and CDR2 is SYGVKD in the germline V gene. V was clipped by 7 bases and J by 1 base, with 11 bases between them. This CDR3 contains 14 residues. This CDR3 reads CAIKGTRSYNEQFF. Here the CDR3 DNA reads TGTGCCATCAAGGGGACACGTTCCTACAATGAGCAGTTCTTC.

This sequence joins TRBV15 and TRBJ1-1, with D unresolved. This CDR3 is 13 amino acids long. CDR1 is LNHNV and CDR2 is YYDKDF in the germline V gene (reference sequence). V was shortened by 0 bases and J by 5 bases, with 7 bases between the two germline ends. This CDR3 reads CATSRERKTEAFF. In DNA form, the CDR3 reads TGTGCCACCAGCAGAGAACGGAAAACTGAAGCTTTCTTT. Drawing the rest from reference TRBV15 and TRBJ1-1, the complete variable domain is DAMVIQNPRYQVTQFGKPVTLSCSQTLNHNVMYWYQQKSSQAPKLLFHYYDKDFNNEADTPDNFQSRRPNTSFCFLDIRSPGLGDTAMYLCATSRERKTEAFFGQGTRLTVV.

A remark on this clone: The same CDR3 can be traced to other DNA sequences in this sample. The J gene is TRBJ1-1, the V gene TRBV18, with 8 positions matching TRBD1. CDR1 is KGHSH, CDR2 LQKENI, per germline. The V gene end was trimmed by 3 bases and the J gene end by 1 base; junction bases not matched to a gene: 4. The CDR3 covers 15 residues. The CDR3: CASSPRGTGNTEAFF. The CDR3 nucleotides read TGTGCCAGCTCACCCAGGGGGACAGGGAACACTGAAGCTTTCTTT.

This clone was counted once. CDR3 sequence (DNA): TGTGCAAGTCGCCTCCCGCCCGAGGGAGCCGGACTGGAAAAACTGTTTTTT. This encodes CASRLPPEGAGLEKLFF. The rearrangement joins TRBV12-2 to TRBJ1-4. TRBV12-2 is noted as a pseudogene. The CDR3 runs 17 residues.